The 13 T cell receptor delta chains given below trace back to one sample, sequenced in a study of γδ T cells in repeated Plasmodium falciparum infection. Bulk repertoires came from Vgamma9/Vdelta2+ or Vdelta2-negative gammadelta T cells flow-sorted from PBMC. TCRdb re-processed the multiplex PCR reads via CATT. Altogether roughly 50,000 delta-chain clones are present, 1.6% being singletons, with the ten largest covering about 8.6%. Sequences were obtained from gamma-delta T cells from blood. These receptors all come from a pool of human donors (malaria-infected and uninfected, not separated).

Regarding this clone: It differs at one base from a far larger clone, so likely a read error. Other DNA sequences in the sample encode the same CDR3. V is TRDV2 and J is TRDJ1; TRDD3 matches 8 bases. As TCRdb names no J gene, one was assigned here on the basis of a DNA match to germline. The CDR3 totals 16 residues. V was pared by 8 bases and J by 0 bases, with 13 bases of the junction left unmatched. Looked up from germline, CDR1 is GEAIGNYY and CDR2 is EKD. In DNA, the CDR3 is TGTGCCTCCAGGAGAACTGGGGGGCTGTACACCGATAAACTCATCTTT. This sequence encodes CASRRTGGLYTDKLIF.

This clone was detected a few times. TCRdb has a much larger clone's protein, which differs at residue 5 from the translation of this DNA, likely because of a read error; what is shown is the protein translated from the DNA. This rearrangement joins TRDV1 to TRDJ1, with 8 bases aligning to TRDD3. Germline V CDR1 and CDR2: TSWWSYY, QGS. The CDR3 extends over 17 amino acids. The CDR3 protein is CALGKLSGGHNGDKLIF. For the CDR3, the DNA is TGTGCTCTTGGGAAACTTTCTGGGGGACATAACGGGGATAAACTCATCTTT.

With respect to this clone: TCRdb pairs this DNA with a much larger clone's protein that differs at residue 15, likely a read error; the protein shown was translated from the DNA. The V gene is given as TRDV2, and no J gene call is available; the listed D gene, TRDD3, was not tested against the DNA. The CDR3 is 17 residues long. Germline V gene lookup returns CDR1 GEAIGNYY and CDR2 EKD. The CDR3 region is CACDGTGGTWDTRQVFF. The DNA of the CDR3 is TGTGCCTGTGATGGTACTGGGGGAACCTGGGACACCCGACAGGTGTTTTTC.

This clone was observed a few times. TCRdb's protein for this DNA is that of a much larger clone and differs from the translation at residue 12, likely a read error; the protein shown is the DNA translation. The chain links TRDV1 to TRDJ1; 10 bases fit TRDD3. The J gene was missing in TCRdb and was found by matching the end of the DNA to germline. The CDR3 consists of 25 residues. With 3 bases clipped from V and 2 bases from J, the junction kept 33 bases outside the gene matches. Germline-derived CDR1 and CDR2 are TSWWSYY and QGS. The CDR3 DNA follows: TGTGCTCTTGGGGACTCTCCTACAACGGAACCCCGACCCCGTACTGGGGGATTACCAACCGATAAACTCATCTTT. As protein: CALGDSPTTEPRPRTGGLPTDKLIF.

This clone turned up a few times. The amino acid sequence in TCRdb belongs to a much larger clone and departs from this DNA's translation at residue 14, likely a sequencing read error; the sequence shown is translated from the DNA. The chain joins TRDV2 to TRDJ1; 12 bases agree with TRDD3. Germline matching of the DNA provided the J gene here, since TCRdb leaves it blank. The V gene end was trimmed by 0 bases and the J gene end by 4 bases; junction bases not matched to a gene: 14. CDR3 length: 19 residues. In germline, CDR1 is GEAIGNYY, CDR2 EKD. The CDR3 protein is CACDTLPPGGYGSNDKLIF. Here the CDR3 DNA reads TGTGCCTGTGACACCCTGCCTCCTGGGGGATACGGAAGCAACGATAAACTCATCTTT.

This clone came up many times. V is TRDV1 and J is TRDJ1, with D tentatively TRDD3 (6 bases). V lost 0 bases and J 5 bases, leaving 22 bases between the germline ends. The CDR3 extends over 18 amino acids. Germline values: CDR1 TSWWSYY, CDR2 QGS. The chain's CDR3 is CALGELVSLTGGRDKLIF. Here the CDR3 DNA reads TGTGCTCTTGGGGAACTAGTTTCCCTCACCGGGGGACGAGATAAACTCATCTTT.

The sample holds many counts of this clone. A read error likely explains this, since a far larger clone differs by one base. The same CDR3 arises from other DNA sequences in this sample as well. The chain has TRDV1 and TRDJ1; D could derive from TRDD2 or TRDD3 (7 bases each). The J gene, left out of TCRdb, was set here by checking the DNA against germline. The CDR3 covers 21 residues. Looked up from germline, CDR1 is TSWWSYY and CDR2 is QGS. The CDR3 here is CALGELGFPSFLGGYTDKLIF. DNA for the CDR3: TGTGCCCTTGGGGAACTAGGGTTTCCTTCCTTCCTGGGGGGTTACACCGATAAACTCATCTTT.

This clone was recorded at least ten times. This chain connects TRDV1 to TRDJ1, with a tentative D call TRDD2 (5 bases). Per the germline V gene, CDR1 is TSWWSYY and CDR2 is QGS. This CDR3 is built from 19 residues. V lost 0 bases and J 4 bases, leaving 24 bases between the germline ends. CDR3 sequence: CALGELSGTTYAFLDKLIF. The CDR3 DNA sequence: TGTGCTCTTGGGGAACTCTCCGGGACAACTTACGCATTCCTCGATAAACTCATCTTT.

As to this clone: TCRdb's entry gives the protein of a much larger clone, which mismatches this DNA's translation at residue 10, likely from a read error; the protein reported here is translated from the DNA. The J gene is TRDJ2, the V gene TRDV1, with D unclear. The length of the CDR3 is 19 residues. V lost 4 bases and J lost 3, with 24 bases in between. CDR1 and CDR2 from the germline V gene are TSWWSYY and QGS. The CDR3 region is CALGGLRASALTLTAQLFF. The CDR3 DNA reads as TGTGCTCTTGGGGGGCTACGAGCCAGCGCCCTAACCCTGACAGCACAACTCTTCTTT.

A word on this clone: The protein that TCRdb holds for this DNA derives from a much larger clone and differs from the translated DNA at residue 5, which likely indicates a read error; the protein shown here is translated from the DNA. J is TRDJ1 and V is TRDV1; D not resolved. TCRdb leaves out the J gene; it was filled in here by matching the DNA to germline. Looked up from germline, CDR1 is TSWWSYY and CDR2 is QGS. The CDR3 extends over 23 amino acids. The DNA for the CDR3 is TGTGCTCTTGGGAAACTTAACGCCGCTTTTTTACTAGGGGCCCTTGGGTACACCGATAAACTCATCTTT. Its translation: CALGKLNAAFLLGALGYTDKLIF.

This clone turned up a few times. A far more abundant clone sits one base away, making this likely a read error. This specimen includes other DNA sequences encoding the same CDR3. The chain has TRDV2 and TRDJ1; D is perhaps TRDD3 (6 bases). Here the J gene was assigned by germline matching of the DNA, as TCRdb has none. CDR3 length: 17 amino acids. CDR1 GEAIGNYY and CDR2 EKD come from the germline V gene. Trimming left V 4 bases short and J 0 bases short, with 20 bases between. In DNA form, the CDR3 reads TGTGCCTGTGATCACGTACTGGGAGTTGAGTACACCGATAAACTCATCTTT. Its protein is CACDHVLGVEYTDKLIF.

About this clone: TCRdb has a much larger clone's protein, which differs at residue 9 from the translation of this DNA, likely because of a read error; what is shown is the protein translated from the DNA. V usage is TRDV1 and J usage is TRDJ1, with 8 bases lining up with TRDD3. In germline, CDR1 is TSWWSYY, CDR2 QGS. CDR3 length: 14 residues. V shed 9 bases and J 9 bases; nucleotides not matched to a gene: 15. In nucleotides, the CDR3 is TGTGCTCTCGCGGGCTACTGGGGGGTTGAGGAACTCATCTTT. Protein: CALAGYWGVEELIF.

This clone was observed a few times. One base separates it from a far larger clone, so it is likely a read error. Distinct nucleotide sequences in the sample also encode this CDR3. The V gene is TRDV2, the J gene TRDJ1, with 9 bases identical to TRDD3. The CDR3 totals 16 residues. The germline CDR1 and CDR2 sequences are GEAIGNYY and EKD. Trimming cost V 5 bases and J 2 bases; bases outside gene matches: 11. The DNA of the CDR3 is TGTGCCTGTGGCCCGGGGATACGCGTAGTTACCGATAAACTCATCTTT. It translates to CACGPGIRVVTDKLIF.